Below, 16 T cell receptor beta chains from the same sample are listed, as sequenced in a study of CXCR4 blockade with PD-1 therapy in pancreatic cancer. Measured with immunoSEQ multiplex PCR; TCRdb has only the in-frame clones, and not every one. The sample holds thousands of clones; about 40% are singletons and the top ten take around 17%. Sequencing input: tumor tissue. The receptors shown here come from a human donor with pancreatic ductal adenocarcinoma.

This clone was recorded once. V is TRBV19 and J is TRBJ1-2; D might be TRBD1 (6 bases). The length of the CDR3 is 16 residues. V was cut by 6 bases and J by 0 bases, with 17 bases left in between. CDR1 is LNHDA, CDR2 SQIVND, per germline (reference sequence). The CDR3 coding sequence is TGTGCCAGTAGGCCTTTAAGGGACACCGCTAACTATGGCTACACCTTC. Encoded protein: CASRPLRDTANYGYTF. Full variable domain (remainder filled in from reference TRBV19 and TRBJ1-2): DGGITQSPKYLFRKEGQNVTLSCEQNLNHDAMYWYRQDPGQGLRLIYYSQIVNDFQKGDIAEGYSVSREKKESFPLTVTSAQKNPTAFYLCASRPLRDTANYGYTFGSGTRLTVV.

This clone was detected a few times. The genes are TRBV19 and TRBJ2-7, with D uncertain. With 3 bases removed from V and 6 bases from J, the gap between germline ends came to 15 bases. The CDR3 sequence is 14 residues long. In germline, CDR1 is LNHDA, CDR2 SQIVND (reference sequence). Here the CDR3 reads CASSILGNILEQYF. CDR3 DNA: TGTGCCAGTAGTATTCTTGGAAACATCCTCGAGCAGTACTTC.

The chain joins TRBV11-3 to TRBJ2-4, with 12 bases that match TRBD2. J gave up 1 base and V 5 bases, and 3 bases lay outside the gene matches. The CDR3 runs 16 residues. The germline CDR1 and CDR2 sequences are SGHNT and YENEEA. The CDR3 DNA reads TGTGCCAGCAGCCCTACTAGCGGGGGGGCCAAAAACATTCAGTACTTC. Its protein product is CASSPTSGGAKNIQYF.

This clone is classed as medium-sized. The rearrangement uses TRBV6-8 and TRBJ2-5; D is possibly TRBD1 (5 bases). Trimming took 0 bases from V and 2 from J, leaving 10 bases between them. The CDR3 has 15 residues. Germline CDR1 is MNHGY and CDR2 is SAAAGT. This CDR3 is CASSYSGQIQETQYF. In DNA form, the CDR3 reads TGTGCCAGCAGTTACTCGGGGCAGATACAAGAGACCCAGTACTTC.

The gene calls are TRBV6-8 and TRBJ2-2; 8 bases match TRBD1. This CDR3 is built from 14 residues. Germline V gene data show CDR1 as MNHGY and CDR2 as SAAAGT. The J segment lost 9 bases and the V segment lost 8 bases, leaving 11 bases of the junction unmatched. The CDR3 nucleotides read TGTGCCAGCCAATCCGGGACAGGCTCTAGGGAGCTGTTTTTT. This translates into CASQSGTGSRELFF.

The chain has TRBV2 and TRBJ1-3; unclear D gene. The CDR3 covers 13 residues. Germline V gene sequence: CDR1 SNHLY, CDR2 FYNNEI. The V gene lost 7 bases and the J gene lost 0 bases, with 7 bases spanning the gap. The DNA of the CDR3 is TGTGCCAGCAAGGAGTTCTCTGGAAACACCATATATTTT. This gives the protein CASKEFSGNTIYF.

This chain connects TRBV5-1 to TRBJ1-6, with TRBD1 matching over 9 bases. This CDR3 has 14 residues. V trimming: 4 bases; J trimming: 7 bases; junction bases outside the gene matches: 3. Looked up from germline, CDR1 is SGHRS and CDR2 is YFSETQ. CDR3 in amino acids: CASSTGQGNSPLHF. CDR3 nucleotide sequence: TGCGCCAGCAGCACCGGACAGGGGAATTCACCCCTCCACTTT.

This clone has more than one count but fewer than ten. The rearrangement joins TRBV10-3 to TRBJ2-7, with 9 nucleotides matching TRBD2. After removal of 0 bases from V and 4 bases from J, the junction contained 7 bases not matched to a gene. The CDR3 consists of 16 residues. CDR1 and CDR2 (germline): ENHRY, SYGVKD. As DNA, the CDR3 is TGTGCCATCAGTGAGTCCCCCGCTAGCGGGGTGTACGAGCAGTACTTC. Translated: CAISESPASGVYEQYF.

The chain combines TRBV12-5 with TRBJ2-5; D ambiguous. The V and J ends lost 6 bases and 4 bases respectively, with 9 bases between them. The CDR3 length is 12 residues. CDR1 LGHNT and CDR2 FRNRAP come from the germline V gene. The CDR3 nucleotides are TGTGCTAGTGGCCATACCAGAGAGACCCAGTACTTC. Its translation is CASGHTRETQYF. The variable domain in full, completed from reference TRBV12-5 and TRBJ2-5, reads DARVTQTPRHKVTEMGQEVTMRCQPILGHNTVFWYRQTMMQGLELLAYFRNRAPLDDSGMPKDRFSAEMPDATLATLKIQPSEPRDSAVYFCASGHTRETQYFGPGTRLLVL.

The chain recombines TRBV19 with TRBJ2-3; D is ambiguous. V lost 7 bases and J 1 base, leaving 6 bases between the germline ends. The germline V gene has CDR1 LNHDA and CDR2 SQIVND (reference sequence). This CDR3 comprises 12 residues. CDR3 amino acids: CASTPGTDTQYF. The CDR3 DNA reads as TGTGCCAGTACCCCAGGCACAGATACGCAGTATTTT.

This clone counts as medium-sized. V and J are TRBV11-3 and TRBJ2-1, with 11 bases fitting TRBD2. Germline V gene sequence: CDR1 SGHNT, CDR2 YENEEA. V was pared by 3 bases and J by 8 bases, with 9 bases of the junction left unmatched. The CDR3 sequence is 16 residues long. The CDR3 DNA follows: TGTGCCAGCAGCTTGCCTAGCGGGGGGTTGTTCGATGAGCAGTTCTTC. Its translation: CASSLPSGGLFDEQFF.

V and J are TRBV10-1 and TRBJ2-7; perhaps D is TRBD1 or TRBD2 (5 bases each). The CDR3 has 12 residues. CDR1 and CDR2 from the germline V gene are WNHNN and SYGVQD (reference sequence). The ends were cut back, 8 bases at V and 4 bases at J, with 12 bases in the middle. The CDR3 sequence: CASRDDGYEQYF. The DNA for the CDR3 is TGCGCCAGCCGGGACGACGGGTACGAGCAGTACTTC.

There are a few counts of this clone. The CDR3 sequence is CASSQGADRLTDEQFF. CDR3 DNA: TGCGCCAGCAGCCAAGGGGCGGACAGGTTAACGGATGAGCAGTTCTTC. This chain uses TRBV23-1 with TRBJ2-1; 7 nucleotides agree with TRBD1. TRBV23-1 is known as an ORF, though its function is uncertain. The V and J ends lost 6 bases and 8 bases, in that order; junction bases with no gene match: 16. The CDR3 is 16 amino acids.

CDR3 DNA: TGCAGCGTTGCGGACGGTATTCTGGGAAACACCATATATTTT. Protein product: CSVADGILGNTIYF. The chain carries TRBV29-1 and TRBJ1-3; the D is unclear. The CDR3 sequence is 14 residues long. CDR1 is SQVTM and CDR2 is ANQGSEA in the germline V gene. With 4 bases removed from V and 4 bases from J, the gap between germline ends came to 14 bases.

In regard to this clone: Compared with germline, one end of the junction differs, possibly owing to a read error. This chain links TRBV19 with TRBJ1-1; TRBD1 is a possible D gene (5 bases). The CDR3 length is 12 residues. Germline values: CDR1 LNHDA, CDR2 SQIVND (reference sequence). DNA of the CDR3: TGTGCCAGTACGTGGGGGAGGACTGAAACTTTCTTT. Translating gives CASTWGRTETFF. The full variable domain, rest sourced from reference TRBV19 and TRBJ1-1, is DGGITQSPKYLFRKEGQNVTLSCEQNLNHDAMYWYRQDPGQGLRLIYYSQIVNDFQKGDIAEGYSVSREKKESFPLTVTSAQKNPTAFYLCASTWGRTETFFGQGTRLTVV.

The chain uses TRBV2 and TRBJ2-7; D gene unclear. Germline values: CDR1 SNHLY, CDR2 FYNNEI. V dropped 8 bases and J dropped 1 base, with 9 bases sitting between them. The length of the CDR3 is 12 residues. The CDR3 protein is CASALVSYEQYF. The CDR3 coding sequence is TGTGCCAGCGCCCTAGTATCCTACGAGCAGTACTTC.